This TCR beta chain was documented in a study of blood T cells in healthy people across ages. The use of a sample-barcoded 5' primer and a J-beta primer mix characterized a second PCR of about 6 to 11 cycles. TCRdb re-called the 5' RACE reads with MiXCR, one entry per CDR3 protein. This table holds about 1,400,000 distinct CDR3 sequences, approximately 59% found once. V trimming: 4 bases; J trimming: 0 bases; junction bases outside the gene matches: 12. This CDR3 region has 19 residues. This sequence originates from a man aged 18 to 29 in good health. Sequencing was done on a sample of blood. The chain is built from TRBV12-3 or TRBV12-4 and TRBJ1-3; 10 bases match TRBD1. The CDR3 DNA reads TGTGCCAGCAGTTCCCGGACAGGGGGTGATTTTAACTCTGGAAACACCATATATTTT. Protein product: CASSSRTGGDFNSGNTIYF.